This entry lists 7 T cell receptor beta chains sequenced from one sample in a study of blood T cell repertoires in COVID-19. Sequencing used immunoSEQ multiplex PCR; TCRdb keeps in-frame clones, though not all of them. In the table there are fewer than 700,000 clones, approximately 88% of which are singletons. Sequenced material: peripheral blood. The receptors were gathered from a woman between 45 and 60 years old with COVID-19, enrolled during active disease.

The rearrangement joins TRBV2 to TRBJ1-2; D unresolved. This CDR3 is 14 amino acids long. V gave up 7 bases and J gave up 3 bases, with 15 bases separating them. CDR1 and CDR2 (germline): SNHLY, FYNNEI. CDR3 residues: CASKRSWEDYGYTF. CDR3 coding DNA: TGTGCCAGCAAGAGGAGCTGGGAGGACTATGGCTACACCTTC.

V is TRBV9 and J is TRBJ2-2; no reliable D call. CDR3 length equals 12 residues. V lost 0 bases and J lost 8, with 5 bases in between. Germline loops: CDR1 SGDLS, CDR2 YYNGEE. Here the CDR3 reads CASSVAFGELFF. CDR3 DNA: TGTGCCAGCAGCGTAGCTTTTGGGGAGCTGTTTTTT.

This clone was seen a handful of times. The chain couples TRBV7-6 to TRBJ1-5, with D hard to call. Trimming removed 4 bases at V and 5 bases at J, with 9 bases between. CDR3 length equals 13 residues. Germline V lookup: CDR1 SGHVS, CDR2 FNYEAQ. CDR3 region: CASSSPGDQPQHF. The CDR3 nucleotides are TGTGCCAGCAGCTCCCCCGGGGATCAGCCCCAGCATTTT.

The rearrangement joins TRBV7-3 to TRBJ2-7; 7 bases agree with TRBD1. V lost 4 bases to trimming and J lost 6 bases; unmatched junction nucleotides: 6. Looked up from germline, CDR1 is SGHTA and CDR2 is FQGTGA. The CDR3 spans 13 residues. CDR3 nucleotide sequence: TGTGCCAGCAGCTCGACAGGGATCGGCGAGCAGTACTTC. As protein: CASSSTGIGEQYF. The full variable domain, rest sourced from reference TRBV7-3 and TRBJ2-7, is GAGVSQTPSNKVTEKGKYVELRCDPISGHTALYWYRQSLGQGPEFLIYFQGTGAADDSGLPNDRFFAVRPEGSVSTLKIQRTERGDSAVYLCASSSTGIGEQYFGPGTRLTVT.

The chain carries TRBV5-1 and TRBJ2-3; 14 bases match TRBD2. V shed 0 bases and J 4 bases; nucleotides not matched to a gene: 4. Germline V lookup: CDR1 SGHRS, CDR2 YFSETQ. The CDR3 consists of 17 residues. The CDR3 region has the DNA TGCGCCAGCAGCTTGGAGGGGACTAGCGGGGGTTCAGATACGCAGTATTTT. It is translated as CASSLEGTSGGSDTQYF.

This chain joins TRBV7-2 and TRBJ2-1, with D maybe TRBD2 (6 bases). Germline lookup yields CDR1 SGHTA and CDR2 FQGNSA. V was clipped by 2 bases and J by 5 bases, with 7 bases between them. The CDR3 is 13 amino acids. CDR3 in DNA: TGTGCCAGCAGCTTACGGACTAACAATGAGCAGTTCTTC. Protein product: CASSLRTNNEQFF. The whole variable domain, filled in from reference TRBV7-2 and TRBJ2-1, reads GAGVSQSPSNKVTEKGKDVELRCDPISGHTALYWYRQSLGQGLEFLIYFQGNSAPDKSGLPSDRFSAERTGGSVSTLTIQRTQQEDSAVYLCASSLRTNNEQFFGPGTRLTVL.

V is TRBV4-1 and J is TRBJ2-2; 12 positions match TRBD1. The V gene end was trimmed by 2 bases and the J gene end by 6 bases; junction bases not matched to a gene: 4. Germline assignment: CDR1 MGHRA and CDR2 YSYEKL. The CDR3 totals 16 residues. The CDR3 loop reads CASSQPGQGAAGELFF. The CDR3 DNA follows: TGCGCCAGCAGCCAACCGGGACAGGGGGCCGCCGGGGAGCTGTTTTTT.